These 20 T cell receptor beta chains were all obtained from the same sample, sequenced in a study of blood T cell repertoires in COVID-19. Assay used: immunoSEQ multiplex PCR; TCRdb lists only in-frame clones, some missing. The sample carries just over 300,000 clones, approximately 89% recorded once. Sample: PBMCs or T cells enriched from blood (not recorded which). Receptors originate from a woman aged 40 to 50 who had recovered from COVID-19.

This sequence joins TRBV11-2 and TRBJ2-2; 9 bases align to TRBD1. CDR1 and CDR2 from the germline V gene are SGHAT and FQNNGV. After removal of 4 bases from V and 8 bases from J, the junction contained 5 bases not matched to a gene. This CDR3 region has 14 residues. CDR3 nucleotide sequence: TGTGCCAGCAGCTCCCGGACAGGGGTAGGGGAGCTGTTTTTT. Translation gives CASSSRTGVGELFF.

The genes are TRBV2 and TRBJ2-1; D unclear. There are 14 residues in the CDR3. Germline loops: CDR1 SNHLY, CDR2 FYNNEI. Trimming stripped 3 bases from V and 9 bases from J, with 15 bases between. CDR3 sequence: CASSDREASPEQFF. The CDR3 DNA reads as TGTGCCAGCAGTGATAGAGAGGCTTCTCCTGAGCAGTTCTTC.

This clone was recorded once. Relative to the germline gene, one junction end is altered; a read error may explain this. J is TRBJ1-4 and V is TRBV12-3 or TRBV12-4; D remains unclear. The CDR3 runs 13 residues. The CDR3: CASSLDLRETLFF. CDR3 nucleotides: TGTGCCAGCAGCTTAGACTTGAGGGAAACCCTGTTTTTT.

This rearrangement joins TRBV5-4 to TRBJ2-7; 11 bases map to TRBD2. CDR1 and CDR2 from the germline V gene are SGHNT and YYREEE (reference sequence). This CDR3 spans 18 amino acids. After removal of 6 bases from V and 1 base from J, the junction contained 15 bases not matched to a gene. As DNA, the CDR3 is TGTGCCAGCAACGCTAGCGGGGGGATTGTGGATCAGTCCTACGAGCAGTACTTC. Its translation: CASNASGGIVDQSYEQYF.

CDR3 nucleotides: TGTGCCAGCAGTTTACCGACAGGGGCAGGGACAGATACGCAGTATTTT. Translation: CASSLPTGAGTDTQYF. This rearrangement joins TRBV28 to TRBJ2-3, with 8 bases fitting TRBD1. Trimming cost V 2 bases and J 3 bases; bases outside gene matches: 7. The CDR3 sequence is 16 residues long. CDR1 and CDR2 (germline): MDHEN, SYDVKM.

The V gene is TRBV5-8, the J gene TRBJ2-3; D is possibly TRBD2 (6 bases). V was shortened by 7 bases and J by 2 bases, with 20 bases between the two germline ends. Germline-derived CDR1 and CDR2 are SGHTS and YDEGEE. This CDR3 has 16 residues. CDR3 DNA sequence: TGTGCCAGCTCCTCTCGAGGCGGGGCCCTCACAGATACGCAGTATTTT. Its protein product is CASSSRGGALTDTQYF.

V usage is TRBV21-1 and J usage is TRBJ2-3; the D call of TRBD1 is as the table states it, not checked on the DNA. TRBV21-1 is a pseudogene. This CDR3 is built from 18 residues. DNA of the CDR3: TGTGCCAGCAGCAAAAAACAGGAGAAAGGAAATAGCACAGATACGCAGTATTTT. Its translation: CASSKKQEKGNSTDTQYF.

The genes are TRBV24-1 and TRBJ2-5; 7 bases match TRBD1. With 4 bases clipped from V and 5 bases from J, the junction kept 9 bases outside the gene matches. Germline V gene lookup returns CDR1 KGHDR and CDR2 SFDVKD. The CDR3 length is 15 residues. The CDR3 is CATSDPDRVGETQYF. In DNA form, the CDR3 reads TGTGCCACCAGTGACCCCGACAGGGTTGGTGAGACCCAGTACTTC.

This clone has only one observation. The CDR3 region is CASSSIAGGPNEQFF. The DNA of the CDR3 is TGTGCCAGCAGTTCGATAGCGGGGGGGCCTAATGAGCAGTTCTTC. The gene calls are TRBV27 and TRBJ2-1, with 11 nucleotides matching TRBD2. The germline gives CDR1 MNHEY, CDR2 SMNVEV (reference sequence). CDR3 size: 15 residues. V dropped 4 bases and J dropped 7; count of bases not matched to a gene: 6.

The V call is TRBV10-3, the J call TRBJ2-5, with D tentatively TRBD1 (5 bases). Looked up from germline, CDR1 is ENHRY and CDR2 is SYGVKD. This CDR3 has 12 amino acids. V was pared by 5 bases and J by 2 bases, with 6 bases between. The DNA of the CDR3 is TGTGCCATCAGTCGACAGCAAGAGACCCAGTACTTC. This gives the protein CAISRQQETQYF.

The chain couples TRBV18 to TRBJ1-5, with 11 bases lining up with TRBD1. The CDR3 runs 18 residues. V was clipped by 5 bases and J by 0 bases; unmatched bases: 9. Per germline, CDR1 KGHSH and CDR2 LQKENI. The CDR3, as DNA: TGTGCCAGCTCAACGGGGACAGGGGGTCCATATAGCAATCAGCCCCAGCATTTT. Amino acid sequence: CASSTGTGGPYSNQPQHF.

This sequence joins TRBV5-1 and TRBJ2-5, with 9 nucleotides matching TRBD1. The trim removed 5 bases at V and 4 bases at J, leaving 9 bases unmatched. The germline V gene has CDR1 SGHRS and CDR2 YFSETQ. The CDR3 length is 15 residues. The CDR3 sequence: CASSPGTGSAETQYF. The CDR3 nucleotides are TGCGCCAGCAGTCCCGGGACAGGGTCAGCAGAGACCCAGTACTTC.

Regarding this clone: At one end, the junction sequence differs from germline, possibly due to a read error. The genes are TRBV7-7 and TRBJ2-7; D call uncertain. The CDR3 is 15 amino acids. Germline CDR1 and CDR2: SSHAT and FNYEAQ (reference sequence). CDR3 nucleotide sequence: TGTGCTAGCAGCTTAGCTCTCGACTTATCCTACGAGCAGTACTTC. Its translation: CASSLALDLSYEQYF.

The J gene is TRBJ2-1, the V gene TRBV7-2; D is undetermined. The CDR3 is made up of 17 amino acids. Germline V gene data show CDR1 as SGHTA and CDR2 as FQGNSA. Trimming stripped 1 base from V and 3 bases from J, with 16 bases between. The CDR3 region is CASSLVPQQSYYNEQFF. The DNA for the CDR3 is TGTGCCAGCAGCTTAGTCCCCCAACAGTCTTACTACAATGAGCAGTTCTTC.

The genes are TRBV30 and TRBJ1-2; TRBD1 matches 9 bases. V shed 3 bases, J shed 1 base, and the junction held 6 bases outside the gene matches. Per germline, CDR1 GTSNPN and CDR2 SVGIG (reference sequence). The CDR3 length is 15 residues. The CDR3 bases are TGTGCCTGGAGGGCCTCGGGACAGGGTAACTATGGCTACACCTTC. Amino acid sequence: CAWRASGQGNYGYTF.

The chain carries TRBV10-3 and TRBJ1-4, with a possible D match to TRBD1 (6 bases). V dropped 10 bases and J dropped 3 bases, with 12 bases sitting between them. Germline V gene sequence: CDR1 ENHRY, CDR2 SYGVKD. The CDR3 is 13 amino acids. The CDR3 sequence: CATATGPNEKLFF. The CDR3 nucleotides are TGTGCCACCGCAACAGGGCCTAATGAAAAACTGTTTTTT.

The CDR3 DNA reads as TGTGCCAGCAGCTTAGCGCCGGGTGGCAATCAGCCCCAGCATTTT. Residues: CASSLAPGGNQPQHF. The rearrangement links TRBV7-2 to TRBJ1-5; D gene unclear. The germline V gene encodes CDR1 SGHTA and CDR2 FQGNSA. The CDR3 runs 15 residues. Trimming removed 0 bases from V and 2 bases from J, with 8 bases in between. Based on the CDR3 plus reference TRBV7-2 and TRBJ1-5, the full variable domain is GAGVSQSPSNKVTEKGKDVELRCDPISGHTALYWYRQSLGQGLEFLIYFQGNSAPDKSGLPSDRFSAERTGGSVSTLTIQRTQQEDSAVYLCASSLAPGGNQPQHFGDGTRLSIL.

CDR3 sequence: CASSLKGTATNEKLFF. CDR3 nucleotide sequence: TGTGCCAGCAGCTTAAAGGGGACAGCAACTAATGAAAAACTGTTTTTT. The chain couples TRBV7-9 to TRBJ1-4, with 7 bases lining up with TRBD1. Germline loops: CDR1 SEHNR, CDR2 FQNEAQ (reference sequence). Unmatched junction bases numbered 3, after V lost 2 bases and J lost 0 bases. This CDR3 comprises 16 residues.

The chain is built from TRBV11-2 and TRBJ2-3; D gene unclear. The CDR3 totals 14 residues. V lost 4 bases, J lost 6 bases, and 14 bases lay in between. Germline assignment: CDR1 SGHAT and CDR2 FQNNGV. DNA for the CDR3: TGTGCCAGCAGCTCATCCCCGGTCAGGGATACGCAGTATTTT. This gives the protein CASSSSPVRDTQYF.

This chain uses TRBV2 with TRBJ2-7, with TRBD1 matching 7 bases. This CDR3 has 14 amino acids. Germline CDR1 reads SNHLY; CDR2 reads FYNNEI. V was pared by 4 bases and J by 3 bases, with 6 bases of the junction left unmatched. The CDR3 nucleotides read TGTGCCAGCAGTGGGGGCAGGGGGAACTACGAGCAGTACTTC. As protein: CASSGGRGNYEQYF.